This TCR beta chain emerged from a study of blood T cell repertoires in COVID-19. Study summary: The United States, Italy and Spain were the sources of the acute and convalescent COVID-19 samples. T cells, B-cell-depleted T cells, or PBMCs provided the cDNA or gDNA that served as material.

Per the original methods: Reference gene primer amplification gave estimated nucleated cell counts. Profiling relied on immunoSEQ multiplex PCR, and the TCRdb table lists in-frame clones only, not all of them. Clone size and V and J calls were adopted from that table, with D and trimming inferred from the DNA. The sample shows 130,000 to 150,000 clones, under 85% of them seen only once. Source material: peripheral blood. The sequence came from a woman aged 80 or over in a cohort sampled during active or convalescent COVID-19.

CDR3 bases: TGTGCCAGCAGGCAAACGACAGGGGGCATCACTGAAGCTTTCTTT. Protein product: CASRQTTGGITEAFF. The chain employs TRBV6-5 and TRBJ1-1; TRBD1 agrees at 10 bases. CDR3 length: 15 residues. Germline CDR1 MNHEY, CDR2 SVGAGI. V lost 6 bases to trimming and J lost 4 bases; unmatched junction nucleotides: 8.